Reported below is one TCR beta chain. Its ends do not fully match the called genes, so a read error is possible. Only patients with CD8+CD57+ cell expansion on flow cytometry were chosen for sequencing. From germline, CDR1 is SNHLY and CDR2 FYNNEI. The CDR3 runs 13 residues. The sample belongs to a study of CD8+CD57+ T cells in acquired aplastic anemia. Overall study: Across the sorted CD4+ and CD8+ cells, DNA amounts averaged 3.2 ug.

Profiling of TCR beta VDJ combinations and CDR3 sequences used genomic DNA as template. TCRdb passed the reads through MiXCR, listing each CDR3 protein once. The table has 160,000 or so distinct CDR3 sequences, roughly 48% seen once. The J gene is TRBJ2-5, the V gene TRBV2; 7 positions agree with TRBD1. The sequenced sample consisted of sorted CD4+, CD8+, or CD8+CD57+ T cells (not recorded which) from PBMCs. This sequence originates from a human donor with aplastic anemia. The CDR3 DNA is TGCGCCAGCAACCAGGGGGTGATAGAGACCCAGTACTTC. Translated, it gives CASNQGVIETQYF.